One and the same sample provided the 21 T cell receptor beta chains below, sequenced in a study of T cell responses to AZD1222 COVID-19 vaccine. This table comes from immunoSEQ multiplex PCR, and its TCRdb copy is limited to in-frame clones, with some not included. The data hold 150,000 to 200,000 clones, with roughly 94% observed a single time. The sequences come from peripheral blood, collected 28 days after the second AZD1222 dose. All receptors derive from an adult who received the AZD1222 COVID-19 vaccine.

This clone has a single count. As DNA, the CDR3 is TGTGCCAGCTCACAAATACAGGGGACTCTCGACGAGCAGTACTTC. As protein: CASSQIQGTLDEQYF. V is TRBV18 and J is TRBJ2-7, with D perhaps TRBD1 (7 bases). The CDR3 totals 15 residues. The V end lost 4 bases, the J end lost 5 bases, and 18 bases lay between the germline ends. Germline V gene sequence: CDR1 KGHSH, CDR2 LQKENI.

The gene calls are TRBV3-1 (or the pseudogene TRBV3-2) and TRBJ2-7, with D perhaps TRBD1 (5 bases). Trimming removed 0 bases from V and 2 bases from J, with 17 bases in between. The length of the CDR3 is 17 residues. Germline V CDR1 and CDR2: LGHDT, YNNKEL (reference sequence). The CDR3 reads CASSQDFPGHGTYEQYF. CDR3 DNA: TGTGCCAGCAGCCAAGACTTCCCAGGGCATGGGACCTACGAGCAGTACTTC.

The chain is built from TRBV28 and TRBJ1-1; 9 nucleotides agree with TRBD1. J was trimmed by 1 base and V by 5 bases; bases with no gene match: 5. Per germline, CDR1 MDHEN and CDR2 SYDVKM. The CDR3 sequence is 15 residues long. DNA of the CDR3: TGTGCCAGCAGTCACAGGGGGCGCGGGAACACTGAAGCTTTCTTT. It specifies CASSHRGRGNTEAFF.

The chain combines TRBV19 with TRBJ1-2; 7 bases agree with TRBD1. The CDR3 sequence is 14 residues long. The junction had 8 bases not matched to a gene; V was cut back by 4 bases and J by 6 bases. Germline values: CDR1 LNHDA, CDR2 SQIVND (reference sequence). CDR3 loop: CASSTLTGIDGYTF. The CDR3 nucleotides read TGTGCCAGTAGTACCCTGACAGGGATCGATGGCTACACCTTC.

This clone was seen a single time. The chain links TRBV2 to TRBJ1-1, with D unclear. CDR3 length: 13 amino acids. Germline CDR1 and CDR2: SNHLY and FYNNEI. V was trimmed by 6 bases and J by 1 base, leaving 9 bases between them. The CDR3 spells CASSEQTNTEAFF. The CDR3 DNA reads as TGTGCCAGCAGCGAGCAGACGAACACTGAAGCTTTCTTT.

The CDR3 region is CASSWEGSSYEQYF. For the CDR3, the DNA is TGTGCCAGCAGCTGGGAAGGTAGCTCCTACGAGCAGTACTTC. V usage is TRBV5-5 and J usage is TRBJ2-7, with D hard to call. V gave up 3 bases and J gave up 0 bases, with 10 bases separating them. Germline V gives CDR1 SGHKS, CDR2 YYEKEE (reference sequence). This CDR3 is built from 14 residues.

V usage is TRBV18 and J usage is TRBJ2-1; no clear D. Between the trimmed V and J ends, which lost 2 bases and 0 bases, there was a span of 8 bases. In germline, CDR1 is KGHSH, CDR2 LQKENI. The CDR3 spans 15 residues. CDR3 in DNA: TGTGCCAGCTCACCATCCGAGAGCTCCTACAATGAGCAGTTCTTC. Translated, it gives CASSPSESSYNEQFF.

Turning to this clone: Other DNA sequences in this sample translate to the same CDR3. The chain couples TRBV18 to TRBJ2-3; D is tentatively TRBD1 or TRBD2 (6 bases each). Germline-derived CDR1 and CDR2 are KGHSH and LQKENI. The CDR3 is made up of 15 amino acids. V was shortened by 3 bases and J by 0 bases, with 10 bases between the two germline ends. The CDR3 DNA is TGTGCCAGCTCACCGGGGGGCACTAGCACAGATACGCAGTATTTT. Translated, it gives CASSPGGTSTDTQYF.

The chain is built from TRBV7-8 and TRBJ1-2; unclear D gene. CDR3 length equals 14 residues. Trimming removed 5 bases at V and 8 bases at J, with 18 bases between. CDR1 is SGHVS and CDR2 is FQNEAQ in the germline V gene. CDR3 amino acids: CASSPDILTGGYTF. The CDR3 coding sequence is TGTGCCAGCAGCCCCGACATCTTAACGGGAGGCTACACCTTC.

The chain uses TRBV12-3 or TRBV12-4 and TRBJ2-1; D uncertain. V was cut by 3 bases and J by 4 bases, with 4 bases left in between. The CDR3 has 12 amino acids. In nucleotides, the CDR3 is TGTGCCAGCAGTTTGGGGTACAATGAGCAGTTCTTC. Translated, it gives CASSLGYNEQFF.

In its sample, this clone was seen once. The genes are TRBV7-8 and TRBJ2-5; D tentatively fits TRBD1 or TRBD2 (5 bases each). V dropped 5 bases and J dropped 5 bases, with 18 bases sitting between them. Germline V CDR1 and CDR2: SGHVS, FQNEAQ. The CDR3 length is 15 residues. The CDR3 bases are TGTGCCAGCAGCCTAGGGACCGTTTCGGGGGAGACCCAGTACTTC. It codes for CASSLGTVSGETQYF.

The V and J genes are TRBV28 and TRBJ2-2; D might be TRBD1 (5 bases). The CDR3 runs to 16 residues. V lost 5 bases and J lost 0, with 13 bases in between. Germline V lookup: CDR1 MDHEN, CDR2 SYDVKM. CDR3 bases: TGTGCCAGCAGTGCCAGAGGACACCCGAACACCGGGGAGCTGTTTTTT. This encodes CASSARGHPNTGELFF. The full variable domain, rest sourced from reference TRBV28 and TRBJ2-2, is DVKVTQSSRYLVKRTGEKVFLECVQDMDHENMFWYRQDPGLGLRLIYFSYDVKMKEKGDIPEGYSVSREKKERFSLILESASTNQTSMYLCASSARGHPNTGELFFGEGSRLTVL.

V is TRBV7-3 and J is TRBJ1-1; tentatively, D is TRBD1 (5 bases). In germline, CDR1 is SGHTA, CDR2 FQGTGA. V dropped 5 bases and J dropped 1 base, with 17 bases sitting between them. The CDR3 has 16 residues. The CDR3 reads CASSQAAGLGNTEAFF. The CDR3, as DNA: TGTGCCAGCAGCCAGGCGGCAGGGCTGGGGAACACTGAAGCTTTCTTT.

The V call is TRBV29-1, the J call TRBJ2-7; D not certain. The CDR3 consists of 13 residues. Germline CDR1 SQVTM, CDR2 ANQGSEA. The V gene lost 4 bases and the J gene lost 0 bases, with 10 bases spanning the gap. CDR3 bases: TGCAGCGTTGTCGGCGGTAGCTCCTACGAGCAGTACTTC. This sequence encodes CSVVGGSSYEQYF.

Note on this clone: The sample contains more than one DNA sequence encoding this CDR3. The chain employs TRBV9 and TRBJ2-7, with 9 bases aligning to TRBD1. The CDR3 contains 13 residues. Looked up from germline, CDR1 is SGDLS and CDR2 is YYNGEE. V gave up 8 bases and J gave up 2 bases; unmatched junction bases: 5. CDR3 in DNA: TGTGCCAGTTCGGGACAGGGCGCCTACGAGCAGTACTTC. Translated: CASSGQGAYEQYF. The variable domain in full, completed from reference TRBV9 and TRBJ2-7, reads DSGVTQTPKHLITATGQRVTLRCSPRSGDLSVYWYQQSLDQGLQFLIQYYNGEERAKGNILERFSAQQFPDLHSELNLSSLELGDSALYFCASSGQGAYEQYFGPGTRLTVT.

The chain uses TRBV6-5 and TRBJ1-4; D unresolved. The CDR3 consists of 16 residues. The germline CDR1 and CDR2 sequences are MNHEY and SVGAGI. Trimming took off 0 bases at V and 3 bases at J, with 11 bases between the two ends. The CDR3 bases are TGTGCCAGCAGTTACTCGAGAGGGATACCTAATGAAAAACTGTTTTTT. Amino acids: CASSYSRGIPNEKLFF.

The chain carries TRBV5-1 and TRBJ2-3; D is perhaps TRBD1 or TRBD2 (6 bases each). CDR3 length equals 14 residues. Germline V lookup: CDR1 SGHRS, CDR2 YFSETQ. V gave up 7 bases and J gave up 0 bases, with 12 bases separating them. This chain's CDR3 is CASLRGPSTDTQYF. CDR3 nucleotides: TGCGCCAGCCTCCGGGGGCCTAGCACAGATACGCAGTATTTT.

The rearrangement links TRBV4-1 to TRBJ1-2; 7 bases line up with TRBD1. Per germline, CDR1 MGHRA and CDR2 YSYEKL. The CDR3 runs 14 residues. V trimming: 1 base; J trimming: 5 bases; junction bases outside the gene matches: 4. CDR3 region: CASSQVGRGYGYTF. Written as DNA, the CDR3 is TGCGCCAGCAGCCAAGTGGGCAGGGGGTATGGCTACACCTTC.

A remark on this clone: A read error may account for a junction end that differs from germline. V usage is TRBV12-3 or TRBV12-4 and J usage is TRBJ2-7, with 7 bases matching TRBD2. The CDR3 length is 12 residues. CDR3 DNA sequence: TGTGCCAGCAGTTTAGGCGGGGGAGCGCTCCTCTTC. Amino acid sequence: CASSLGGGALLF.

The chain joins TRBV21-1 to TRBJ1-2; the table's D call of TRBD1 was not tested on the DNA. TRBV21-1 counts as a pseudogene. The CDR3 is made up of 15 amino acids. CDR3 in DNA: TGTGCCAGCAGCACTCACAGGGTCGAAAACTATGGCTACACCTTC. This translates into CASSTHRVENYGYTF.

The V gene is TRBV11-2, the J gene TRBJ2-7, with 7 bases that match TRBD1. Germline V gene data show CDR1 as SGHAT and CDR2 as FQNNGV. The CDR3 has 15 amino acids. The V and J ends lost 5 bases and 4 bases, in that order; junction bases with no gene match: 11. In nucleotides, the CDR3 is TGTGCCAGCAGCGCGACCAGGGGGACCTTATACGAGCAGTACTTC. Translation: CASSATRGTLYEQYF.